Following are 5 T cell receptor beta chains from one sample sequenced in a study of T cells in Graves' hyperthyroidism and ophthalmopathy. From RNA transcripts, TCR beta CDR3 regions were amplified. When the TCR CDR3 underwent first-round RT-PCR, the HTBI primer set was used. TCRdb passed the multiplex PCR reads through MiXCR, listing each CDR3 protein once. This sample yields fewer than 700,000 distinct CDR3 sequences, of which 17% are seen a single time; roughly 18% belongs to the top ten. The material sequenced was blood. The receptor source for this set is a woman aged 18-29 years with Graves' ophthalmopathy.

This clonotype was seen at least ten times. J is TRBJ1-1 and V is TRBV12-3 or TRBV12-4; 10 positions agree with TRBD1. Unmatched junction bases numbered 5, after V lost 6 bases and J lost 7 bases. The CDR3 has 13 residues. In nucleotides, the CDR3 is TGTGCCAGCAGCGGGACAGGGGACGATGAAGCTTTCTTT. It yields the protein CASSGTGDDEAFF.

This clonotype was seen ten or more times. The chain links TRBV2 to TRBJ2-1; TRBD1 agrees at 9 bases. The CDR3 is made up of 14 amino acids. The ends lost 4 bases at V and 8 bases at J; junction bases unmatched: 6. Germline V gives CDR1 SNHLY, CDR2 FYNNEI. CDR3: CASSVLGQGDEQFF. In DNA form, the CDR3 reads TGTGCCAGCAGTGTTCTGGGACAGGGTGATGAGCAGTTCTTC.

The sample holds a few counts of this clonotype. The V gene is TRBV12-3 or TRBV12-4, the J gene TRBJ2-1; D is unresolved. The CDR3 runs 11 residues. Trimming pared 8 bases from V and 4 bases from J, leaving 6 bases between. CDR3 sequence (DNA): TGTGCCAGCGCCGAATACAATGAGCAGTTCTTC. This encodes CASAEYNEQFF.

This clonotype was seen a handful of times. CDR3 nucleotides: TGTGCCAGCAGTGGGGGCAGGGCGGGTAATTCACCCCTCCACTTT. Protein product: CASSGGRAGNSPLHF. This chain connects TRBV6-1 to TRBJ1-6, with D tentatively TRBD1 (5 bases). Per the germline V gene, CDR1 is MNHNS and CDR2 is SASEGT. The CDR3 has 15 residues. The ends were cut back, 4 bases at V and 6 bases at J, with 13 bases in the middle.

This clonotype was recorded at least ten times. This sequence joins TRBV11-2 and TRBJ2-5; D uncertain. This CDR3 region has 14 residues. In germline, CDR1 is SGHAT, CDR2 FQNNGV. V lost 0 bases and J lost 5, with 10 bases in between. This chain's CDR3 is CASSLDNRLETQYF. CDR3 nucleotides: TGTGCCAGCAGCTTAGATAACCGCCTGGAGACCCAGTACTTC.